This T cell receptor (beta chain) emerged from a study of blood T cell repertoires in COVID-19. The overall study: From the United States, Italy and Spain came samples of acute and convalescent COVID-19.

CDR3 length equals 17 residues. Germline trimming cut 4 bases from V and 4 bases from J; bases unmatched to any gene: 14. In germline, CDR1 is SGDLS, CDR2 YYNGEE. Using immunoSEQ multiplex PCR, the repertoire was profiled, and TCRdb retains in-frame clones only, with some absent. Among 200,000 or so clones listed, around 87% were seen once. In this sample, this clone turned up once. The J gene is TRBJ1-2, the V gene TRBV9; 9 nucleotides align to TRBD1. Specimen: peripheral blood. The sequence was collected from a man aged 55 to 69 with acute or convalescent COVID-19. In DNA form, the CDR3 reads TGTGCCAGCAGCTTACTCCCGGGACAGGGCCCCGTCTATGGCTACACCTTC. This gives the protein CASSLLPGQGPVYGYTF.